Below, 5 T cell receptor beta chains from the same sample are listed, as sequenced in a study of CD8+ T cells in alopecia areata. Sequencing used cDNA as its template, made by extracting RNA and reverse transcribing it. The table came from immunoSEQ multiplex PCR; TCRdb's copy has only in-frame clones and leaves some out. The table has 50,000 to 70,000 clones, roughly 40% seen once. The specimen sequenced was NKG2D-low CD8+ T cells sorted from blood. All receptors come from a human donor with alopecia areata.

The chain links TRBV9 to TRBJ2-1, with 9 nucleotides matching TRBD1. Unmatched junction bases numbered 7, after V lost 0 bases and J lost 9 bases. This CDR3 region has 15 residues. Per the germline V gene, CDR1 is SGDLS and CDR2 is YYNGEE. CDR3 bases: TGTGCCAGCAGCGTAGCGGGGACAGGGACCCCTGAGCAGTTCTTC. It codes for CASSVAGTGTPEQFF.

This clone showed up just a few times. V usage is TRBV29-1 and J usage is TRBJ2-7, with TRBD2 matching over 9 bases. Germline CDR1 reads SQVTM; CDR2 reads ANQGSEA. The CDR3 is made up of 17 amino acids. The V segment lost 1 base and the J segment 0 bases; nucleotides outside the gene matches: 10. This CDR3 reads CSVEVPEWTSDSYEQYF. The CDR3 DNA reads as TGCAGCGTTGAAGTTCCGGAGTGGACTAGCGACTCCTACGAGCAGTACTTC.

The V and J genes are TRBV7-9 and TRBJ2-1; the D gene could be TRBD1 or TRBD2 (5 bases each). The CDR3 loop spans 13 amino acids. Germline CDR1 and CDR2: SEHNR and FQNEAQ (reference sequence). V gave up 5 bases and J gave up 8 bases, with 13 bases separating them. CDR3 sequence reads: CASSQGVGDEQFF. As DNA, the CDR3 is TGTGCCAGCAGCCAAGGCGTGGGGGATGAGCAGTTCTTC.

The rearrangement joins TRBV7-2 to TRBJ2-3; 9 bases align to TRBD1. The CDR3 has 14 residues. After removal of 6 bases from V and 4 bases from J, the junction contained 5 bases not matched to a gene. CDR1 is SGHTA and CDR2 is FQGNSA in the germline V gene. The chain's CDR3 is CASSLQGASDTQYF. The CDR3 DNA is TGTGCCAGCAGTTTACAGGGGGCTTCAGATACGCAGTATTTT. The complete variable domain, with remaining parts taken from reference TRBV7-2 and TRBJ2-3, reads GAGVSQSPSNKVTEKGKDVELRCDPISGHTALYWYRQSLGQGLEFLIYFQGNSAPDKSGLPSDRFSAERTGGSVSTLTIQRTQQEDSAVYLCASSLQGASDTQYFGPGTRLTVL.

A few counts support this clone. This sequence joins TRBV29-1 and TRBJ1-5; D is unclear. CDR1 is SQVTM, CDR2 ANQGSEA, per germline. Deletions cut 4 bases from V and 0 bases from J, with 13 bases between. The CDR3 is 15 amino acids. CDR3 sequence reads: CSVAGGIDSNQPQHF. CDR3 bases: TGCAGCGTTGCGGGCGGGATCGATAGCAATCAGCCCCAGCATTTT.